The clone carrying this T cell receptor (beta chain) was recorded at least ten times. What it recognizes is unknown. These data belong to a study of T cells in Graves' hyperthyroidism and ophthalmopathy. General observations from the study: Ophthalmopathy was model-predicted a median roughly 6.2 months pre-onset. Ophthalmopathy and stable hyperthyroidism were told apart by a 13 V-J model.

Germline CDR1 SGDLS, CDR2 YYNGEE. Trimming took 0 bases from V and 1 from J; bases not matched to a gene: 0. CDR3 size: 14 residues. Amplified regions were TCR beta CDR3 sequences from RNA transcripts. An initial round of RT-PCR targeting the TCR CDR3 relied on the HTBI primer set. TCRdb redid the calling of the multiplex PCR reads with MiXCR, one entry per CDR3 protein. The sample holds about 250,000 distinct CDR3 sequences, almost 25% seen once. The specimen sequenced was blood. The TCR was taken from a woman between 40 and 50 years old with Graves' ophthalmopathy. The chain joins TRBV9 to TRBJ1-1, with 7 bases that match TRBD1. CDR3 loop: CASSVGDRNTEAFF. The DNA for the CDR3 is TGTGCCAGCAGCGTAGGGGACAGGAACACTGAAGCTTTCTTT.